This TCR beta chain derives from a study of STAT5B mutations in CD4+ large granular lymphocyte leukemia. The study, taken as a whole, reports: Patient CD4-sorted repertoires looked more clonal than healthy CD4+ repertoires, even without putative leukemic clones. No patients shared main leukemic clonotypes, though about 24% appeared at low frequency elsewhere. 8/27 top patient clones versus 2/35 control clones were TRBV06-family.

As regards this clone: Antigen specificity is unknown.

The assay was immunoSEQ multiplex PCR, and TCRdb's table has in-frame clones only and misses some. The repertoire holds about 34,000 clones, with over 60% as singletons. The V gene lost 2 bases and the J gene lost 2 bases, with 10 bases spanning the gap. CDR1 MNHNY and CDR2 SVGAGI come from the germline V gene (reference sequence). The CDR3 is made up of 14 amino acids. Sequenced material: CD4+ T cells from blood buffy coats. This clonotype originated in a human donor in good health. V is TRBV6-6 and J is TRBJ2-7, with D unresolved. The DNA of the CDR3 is TGTGCCAGCAGTTACGGGCAAGGCACCTACGAGCAGTACTTC. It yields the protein CASSYGQGTYEQYF.